The clone carrying this T cell receptor (beta chain) occurred once. Its antigen is not known. Profiled with immunoSEQ multiplex PCR; TCRdb holds only in-frame clones, not every one. The sample shows approximately 80,000 clones, about 91% of them seen only once. This record comes from a study of OX40 agonist ivuxolimab in advanced cancers. Looking at the study overall: Patients received ivuxolimab, an intravenous treatment, every 2 weeks at 0.01 to 10 mg/kg. General study findings and limits: Clonal expansion from baseline to week 6 occurred in both CD4+ and CD8+ T cells.

V trimming: 5 bases; J trimming: 8 bases; junction bases outside the gene matches: 8. CDR1 is SGHRS, CDR2 YFSETQ, per germline. The CDR3 sequence is 14 residues long. Autoimmune disease history or systemic immunosuppression disqualified patients. V is TRBV5-1 and J is TRBJ2-1, with TRBD1 matching 9 bases. The starting material was CD4+ or CD8+ T cells sorted from blood, obtained in a trial of the OX40 agonist ivuxolimab. This TCR came from an adult with an advanced solid tumor such as melanoma, head and neck, liver or kidney cancer. The CDR3 nucleotides are TGCGCCAGCAGGGGGACAGGGACATTTCATGAGCAGTTCTTC. This sequence encodes CASRGTGTFHEQFF. The whole variable domain, remainder taken from reference TRBV5-1 and TRBJ2-1, is KAGVTQTPRYLIKTRGQQVTLSCSPISGHRSVSWYQQTPGQGLQFLFEYFSETQRNKGNFPGRFSGRQFSNSRSEMNVSTLELGDSALYLCASRGTGTFHEQFFGPGTRLTVL.